The 15 T cell receptor beta chains below come from one sample, sequenced in a study of blood T cell repertoires in COVID-19. TCRdb's table, derived via immunoSEQ multiplex PCR, lists solely in-frame clones and lacks some. The table includes about 250,000 clones, 70% to 90% detected once. The sequenced sample was peripheral blood. These receptors came from a man between 18 and 29 years old with active or convalescent COVID-19.

This sequence joins TRBV7-3 and TRBJ2-1; TRBD2 is a possible D gene (6 bases). The CDR3 totals 14 residues. CDR1 SGHTA and CDR2 FQGTGA come from the germline V gene. V was shortened by 5 bases and J by 8 bases, with 16 bases between the two germline ends. In DNA, the CDR3 is TGTGCCAGCAGCCCGCGGGACGTAGGCTATGAGCAGTTCTTC. Encoded protein: CASSPRDVGYEQFF.

This sequence joins TRBV6-6 and TRBJ2-5; D might be TRBD1 (5 bases). CDR3 length: 13 amino acids. V was pared by 6 bases and J by 4 bases, with 12 bases between. The germline V gene encodes CDR1 MNHNY and CDR2 SVGAGI (reference sequence). The CDR3 spells CASSSTGIETQYF. DNA of the CDR3: TGTGCCAGCAGCTCTACAGGCATAGAGACCCAGTACTTC.

The chain uses TRBV19 and TRBJ1-1; no definite D call. V shed 1 base and J shed 6 bases, with 18 bases lying between them. CDR1 is LNHDA, CDR2 SQIVND, per germline (reference sequence). CDR3 length: 16 amino acids. The CDR3 nucleotides are TGTGCCAGTAGTATAGCCACCAGCGGGAGTGCCGCTGAAGCTTTCTTT. Its protein product is CASSIATSGSAAEAFF.

The chain carries TRBV5-1 and TRBJ2-3; TRBD2 agrees at 10 bases. The CDR3 extends over 17 amino acids. Germline V gives CDR1 SGHRS, CDR2 YFSETQ. The V segment lost 0 bases and the J segment 1 base; nucleotides outside the gene matches: 5. The DNA for the CDR3 is TGCGCCAGCAGCTTGGCATCTAGCGGGGGTCGCACAGATACGCAGTATTTT. Translation gives CASSLASSGGRTDTQYF.

This chain links TRBV28 with TRBJ1-2, with D perhaps TRBD1 (5 bases). Trimming left V 8 bases short and J 4 bases short, with 14 bases between. This CDR3 contains 13 residues. Germline-derived CDR1 and CDR2 are MDHEN and SYDVKM. The CDR3 DNA reads TGTGCCAGCTCAATCCAGACAGTCTATGGCTACACCTTC. This encodes CASSIQTVYGYTF.

The gene calls are TRBV5-4 and TRBJ2-6; TRBD2 is a possible D gene (6 bases). Looked up from germline, CDR1 is SGHNT and CDR2 is YYREEE (reference sequence). V was trimmed by 4 bases and J by 2 bases, leaving 16 bases between them. This CDR3 contains 17 residues. The CDR3 sequence is CASSGGVPVAGANVLTF. The CDR3 DNA sequence: TGTGCCAGCAGCGGAGGGGTACCGGTCGCTGGGGCCAACGTCCTGACTTTC. Complete variable domain (other parts from reference TRBV5-4 and TRBJ2-6): ETGVTQSPTHLIKTRGQQVTLRCSSQSGHNTVSWYQQALGQGPQFIFQYYREEENGRGNFPPRFSGLQFPNYSSELNVNALELDDSALYLCASSGGVPVAGANVLTFGAGSRLTVL.

This clone occurred a few times. The rearrangement uses TRBV20-1 and TRBJ2-7; 10 bases align to TRBD1. CDR1 is DFQATT and CDR2 is SNEGSKA in the germline V gene (reference sequence). CDR3 length equals 14 residues. V trimming: 3 bases; J trimming: 5 bases; junction bases outside the gene matches: 7. The CDR3 region has the DNA TGCAGTGCTAGTCATGGGACAGGGGTGAACGAGCAGTACTTC. Translated: CSASHGTGVNEQYF.

The chain combines TRBV19 with TRBJ1-2; D gene uncertain. The ends were cut back, 7 bases at V and 4 bases at J, with 10 bases in the middle. This CDR3 region has 12 residues. Per germline, CDR1 LNHDA and CDR2 SQIVND (reference sequence). CDR3 nucleotides: TGTGCCAGTACCGGGAAGAGCTATGGCTACACCTTC. Translation gives CASTGKSYGYTF.

The genes are TRBV5-1 and TRBJ1-4; 7 positions agree with TRBD1. This CDR3 is 14 amino acids long. Germline V gene sequence: CDR1 SGHRS, CDR2 YFSETQ. The ends lost 4 bases at V and 4 bases at J; junction bases unmatched: 4. The CDR3 bases are TGCGCCAGCAGCCCCCGGGACAGTAATGAAAAACTGTTTTTT. This sequence encodes CASSPRDSNEKLFF.

The chain links TRBV15 to TRBJ1-2; D may be TRBD1 (6 bases). CDR1 is LNHNV, CDR2 YYDKDF, per germline (reference sequence). The CDR3 contains 15 residues. Trimming cost V 1 base and J 8 bases, with 17 bases left between them. CDR3 sequence (DNA): TGTGCCACCAGCAGAGCCTCTACAGGGCAGGGAGGCTACACCTTC. Translating it yields CATSRASTGQGGYTF.

The genes are TRBV5-8 and TRBJ2-5; the D gene is possibly TRBD2 (6 bases). The CDR3 length is 15 residues. The germline V gene has CDR1 SGHTS and CDR2 YDEGEE. V gave up 4 bases and J gave up 8 bases, with 21 bases separating them. CDR3 sequence reads: CASSPRERALITQYF. CDR3 in DNA: TGTGCCAGCAGCCCAAGGGAGCGGGCTCTAATAACCCAGTACTTC.

This sequence joins TRBV30 and TRBJ1-6; 9 bases map to TRBD1. Germline CDR1 is GTSNPN and CDR2 is SVGIG (reference sequence). V trimming: 1 base; J trimming: 7 bases; junction bases outside the gene matches: 2. The CDR3 is 14 residues long. CDR3 nucleotide sequence: TGTGCCTGGAGTGGGGGACAGGGAAATTCACCCCTCCACTTT. Translated, it gives CAWSGGQGNSPLHF.

This rearrangement joins TRBV18 to TRBJ2-4, with D perhaps TRBD2 (6 bases). V lost 3 bases and J 0 bases, leaving 21 bases between the germline ends. From germline, CDR1 is KGHSH and CDR2 LQKENI. This CDR3 is 19 amino acids long. CDR3 in DNA: TGTGCCAGCTCACCTCTCGGACTATCCGGGGTTCTAGCCAAAAACATTCAGTACTTC. It encodes CASSPLGLSGVLAKNIQYF.

The chain is built from TRBV4-3 and TRBJ2-1, with a possible D match to TRBD1 (6 bases). The V gene lost 3 bases and the J gene lost 5 bases, with 14 bases spanning the gap. This CDR3 spans 15 amino acids. Germline V gene data show CDR1 as LGHNA and CDR2 as YSLEER. The CDR3 loop reads CASSHAGTSDNEQFF. CDR3 in DNA: TGCGCCAGCAGCCACGCCGGGACATCCGACAATGAGCAGTTCTTC.

This chain connects TRBV4-3 to TRBJ1-5, with 8 bases lining up with TRBD1. V lost 0 bases and J lost 2; bases outside the gene matches: 0. The CDR3 is 15 residues long. Germline CDR1 is LGHNA and CDR2 is YSLEER. The CDR3 region is CASSQETGGNQPQHF. Here the CDR3 DNA reads TGCGCCAGCAGCCAAGAGACAGGGGGCAATCAGCCCCAGCATTTT.